These 10 T cell receptor beta chains originate from one sample sequenced in a study of blood T cell repertoires in COVID-19 (dated by TCRdb to 2020 to 2022). Preparation of the library involved the immunoSEQ multiplex PCR assay. Drawn from immuneACCESS, this table holds only the in-frame rearrangements with V and J called that TCRdb kept. Clones are partly lost; checked studies trace under half to an unresolved V gene and leave the rest unexplained. This sample lists more than 200,000 clones; roughly 87% were detected once. The top ten hold 10% to 13% of the sample. Sequenced material: PBMCs or T cells enriched from blood (not recorded which). Receptors were obtained from a man under 40 who had recovered from COVID-19.

V usage is TRBV18 and J usage is TRBJ2-7, with 10 positions matching TRBD1. Germline CDR1 is KGHSH and CDR2 is LQKENI. CDR3 length equals 15 residues. V shed 6 bases, J shed 2 bases, and the junction held 7 bases outside the gene matches. In nucleotides, the CDR3 is TGTGCCAGCTCCCGGGACAGGGGAAGCCCCTACGAGCAGTACTTC. Its protein is CASSRDRGSPYEQYF. Full variable domain (missing parts from reference TRBV18 and TRBJ2-7): NAGVMQNPRHLVRRRGQEARLRCSPMKGHSHVYWYRQLPEEGLKFMVYLQKENIIDESGMPKERFSAEFPKEGPSILRIQQVVRGDSAAYFCASSRDRGSPYEQYFGPGTRLTVT.

The gene calls are TRBV9 and TRBJ2-7, with TRBD1 as a possible D gene (6 bases). Germline V gene lookup returns CDR1 SGDLS and CDR2 YYNGEE. Trimming shortened V by 0 bases and J by 5 bases, and 15 bases separated the two germline ends. The CDR3 is 15 residues long. CDR3 protein: CASSVGGPGGHEQYF. CDR3 in DNA: TGTGCCAGCAGCGTAGGGGGGCCCGGCGGCCACGAGCAGTACTTC.

This clone appeared once. The chain joins TRBV9 to TRBJ2-2; TRBD2 agrees at 11 bases. Trimming removed 3 bases from V and 4 bases from J; junction bases left unmatched: 5. The CDR3 loop spans 16 amino acids. CDR1 is SGDLS and CDR2 is YYNGEE in the germline V gene. The CDR3: CASSASGGLLTGELFF. CDR3 coding DNA: TGTGCCAGCAGCGCTAGCGGGGGGTTACTCACCGGGGAGCTGTTTTTT.

The chain combines TRBV30 with TRBJ1-4; D call uncertain. This CDR3 spans 15 amino acids. CDR1 GTSNPN and CDR2 SVGIG come from the germline V gene (reference sequence). V lost 3 bases and J 2 bases, leaving 13 bases between the germline ends. In DNA, the CDR3 is TGTGCCTGGAGGCCGGAAATGAGGACTAATGAAAAACTGTTTTTT. Its protein is CAWRPEMRTNEKLFF.

The V call is TRBV24-1, the J call TRBJ1-4; 11 bases line up with TRBD1. CDR3 size: 16 residues. Germline loops: CDR1 KGHDR, CDR2 SFDVKD. The V segment lost 4 bases and the J segment 8 bases; nucleotides outside the gene matches: 8. The CDR3 DNA follows: TGTGCCACCAGTGAACGCGCCGGGACAGGGGGAGAAAAACTGTTTTTT. This codes for CATSERAGTGGEKLFF.

The chain joins TRBV21-1 to TRBJ2-1; TRBD1 is the table's D call, not checked against the DNA. TRBV21-1 constitutes a pseudogene. The CDR3 is made up of 14 amino acids. The CDR3 spells CASATTGVPNEQFF. CDR3 nucleotides: TGTGCCAGCGCTACGACAGGGGTCCCCAATGAGCAGTTCTTC.

This clone was seen a few times. The chain joins TRBV9 to TRBJ1-5; tentatively, D is TRBD1 (5 bases). The CDR3 spans 15 residues. Germline CDR1 and CDR2: SGDLS and YYNGEE. V was clipped by 3 bases and J by 1 base, with 11 bases between them. DNA for the CDR3: TGTGCCAGCAGCGCGGGGGGTAGGAGCAATCAGCCCCAGCATTTT. It specifies CASSAGGRSNQPQHF.

The chain has TRBV11-2 and TRBJ2-1; D unclear. V gave up 5 bases and J gave up 9 bases, with 11 bases separating them. This CDR3 is built from 12 residues. The V gene's germline CDR1 is SGHAT and CDR2 FQNNGV. The CDR3 DNA reads TGTGCCAGCAGCCGAGATTCGGGTGAGCAGTTCTTC. It specifies CASSRDSGEQFF.

This clone appeared once. V usage is TRBV9 and J usage is TRBJ1-5; 10 nucleotides line up with TRBD1. Germline values: CDR1 SGDLS, CDR2 YYNGEE. The CDR3 has 19 residues. The V and J ends lost 0 bases and 6 bases, in that order; junction bases with no gene match: 15. CDR3 sequence: CASSVVRGQGYVISQPQHF. The DNA of the CDR3 is TGTGCCAGCAGCGTAGTAAGGGGACAGGGGTACGTGATAAGTCAGCCCCAGCATTTT.

This chain connects TRBV5-5 to TRBJ2-7; D remains ambiguous. V gave up 3 bases and J gave up 2 bases, with 9 bases separating them. The germline CDR1 and CDR2 sequences are SGHKS and YYEKEE (reference sequence). This CDR3 comprises 13 residues. CDR3 residues: CASSSTVTYEQYF. CDR3 nucleotides: TGTGCCAGCAGCTCTACAGTAACCTACGAGCAGTACTTC.